A single sample is the source of the 14 T cell receptor beta chains below, sequenced in a study of CD8+ T cells in alopecia areata. Sequencing relied on a cDNA template that was reverse transcribed from extracted RNA. The table came from immunoSEQ multiplex PCR; TCRdb's copy has only in-frame clones and leaves some out. The repertoire holds 95,000 to 120,000 clones, with approximately 61% as singletons. The sample was NKG2D-low CD8+ T cells sorted from blood. Source of these receptors: a human donor with alopecia areata.

The CDR3 reads CASSLPREKLFF. The CDR3 DNA reads TGTGCCAGCAGCTTGCCCCGTGAAAAACTGTTTTTT. The chain links TRBV7-9 to TRBJ1-4; D is ambiguous. This CDR3 contains 12 residues. Germline CDR1 and CDR2: SEHNR and FQNEAQ (reference sequence). Trimming shortened V by 3 bases and J by 7 bases, and 6 bases separated the two germline ends.

The chain combines TRBV7-9 with TRBJ1-1; possible D gene TRBD1, 6 bases. Between the trimmed V and J ends, which lost 5 bases and 6 bases, there was a span of 16 bases. The CDR3 consists of 14 residues. Germline CDR1 and CDR2: SEHNR and FQNEAQ (reference sequence). This chain's CDR3 is CASSTDRTYAEAFF. The CDR3 DNA sequence: TGTGCCAGCAGCACCGACAGGACCTACGCTGAAGCTTTCTTT.

The rearrangement uses TRBV29-1 and TRBJ2-7; TRBD1 or TRBD2 may be the D gene (5 bases each). Germline lookup yields CDR1 SQVTM and CDR2 ANQGSEA. This CDR3 comprises 14 residues. Between the trimmed V and J ends, which lost 3 bases and 0 bases, there was a span of 12 bases. The CDR3 protein is CSVDRGHPSYEQYF. DNA for the CDR3: TGCAGCGTTGACCGGGGCCATCCCTCCTACGAGCAGTACTTC.

The V and J genes are TRBV28 and TRBJ2-7; 7 bases fit TRBD1. The CDR3 extends over 15 amino acids. V dropped 4 bases and J dropped 2; count of bases not matched to a gene: 8. The germline CDR1 and CDR2 sequences are MDHEN and SYDVKM. DNA of the CDR3: TGTGCCAGCAGTTACTCAAGGACAGGAACCTACGAGCAGTACTTC. Translated, it gives CASSYSRTGTYEQYF.

This clone was recorded a few times. The J gene is TRBJ1-1, the V gene TRBV5-1, with D uncertain. This CDR3 has 14 amino acids. Per the germline V gene, CDR1 is SGHRS and CDR2 is YFSETQ. The V end was cut by 4 bases, the J end by 6 bases, with 16 bases between. The CDR3 DNA follows: TGCGCCAGCAGCCCATTGGGAGTTGGGGCTGAAGCTTTCTTT. Protein: CASSPLGVGAEAFF.

V is TRBV4-1 and J is TRBJ1-5; tentatively, D is TRBD1 (6 bases). Germline V lookup: CDR1 MGHRA, CDR2 YSYEKL. Trimming cost V 1 base and J 5 bases, with 15 bases left between them. This CDR3 is 16 amino acids long. CDR3 protein: CASSQVAGAGYQPQHF. As DNA, the CDR3 is TGCGCCAGCAGCCAAGTCGCAGGGGCTGGGTATCAGCCCCAGCATTTT.

The chain combines TRBV5-8 with TRBJ2-3; D assignment may be TRBD1 or TRBD2 (5 bases each). Germline loops: CDR1 SGHTS, CDR2 YDEGEE. The CDR3 covers 14 residues. V lost 1 base and J 4 bases, leaving 10 bases between the germline ends. CDR3 DNA sequence: TGTGCCAGCAGCTTGACTTGGGGGTCAGATACGCAGTATTTT. Its translation is CASSLTWGSDTQYF. The full variable domain, in which reference TRBV5-8 and TRBJ2-3 provide the parts outside the CDR3, is EAGVTQSPTHLIKTRGQQATLRCSPISGHTSVYWYQQALGLGLQFLLWYDEGEERNRGNFPPRFSGRQFPNYSSELNVNALELEDSALYLCASSLTWGSDTQYFGPGTRLTVL.

The J gene is TRBJ1-5, the V gene TRBV27; D ambiguous. V was clipped by 6 bases and J by 0 bases, with 27 bases between them. Germline assignment: CDR1 MNHEY and CDR2 SMNVEV (reference sequence). The CDR3 length is 20 residues. As DNA, the CDR3 is TGTGCCAGCAGACCCCGGGCCAGAGGACGAGCGATGTATAGCAATCAGCCCCAGCATTTT. Amino acids: CASRPRARGRAMYSNQPQHF.

CDR3: CASSQTLVWEQFF. CDR3 DNA: TGTGCCAGCAGCCAGACACTAGTTTGGGAGCAGTTCTTC. The chain has TRBV27 and TRBJ2-1; possible D gene TRBD2, 5 bases. CDR1 MNHEY and CDR2 SMNVEV come from the germline V gene (reference sequence). The V gene lost 6 bases and the J gene lost 10 bases, with 16 bases spanning the gap. This CDR3 is 13 amino acids long.

The chain uses TRBV27 and TRBJ2-3; 7 nucleotides match TRBD1. The CDR3 sequence is 16 residues long. Looked up from germline, CDR1 is MNHEY and CDR2 is SMNVEV (reference sequence). V dropped 4 bases and J dropped 0; count of bases not matched to a gene: 7. Written as DNA, the CDR3 is TGTGCCAGCAGTTCACCGCGGACAGGTAGCACAGATACGCAGTATTTT. This gives the protein CASSSPRTGSTDTQYF.

The rearrangement joins TRBV19 to TRBJ2-1; the match to TRBD2 covers 7 bases. The CDR3 is 17 residues long. The J segment lost 2 bases and the V segment lost 5 bases, leaving 12 bases of the junction unmatched. The germline V gene has CDR1 LNHDA and CDR2 SQIVND (reference sequence). The CDR3 loop is CASSPHLGEGPYNEQFF. The CDR3 coding sequence is TGTGCCAGTAGTCCCCACCTTGGGGAGGGCCCCTACAATGAGCAGTTCTTC.

This sequence joins TRBV29-1 and TRBJ2-3, with D tentatively TRBD2 (6 bases). Germline CDR1 and CDR2: SQVTM and ANQGSEA. The CDR3 has 11 amino acids. Trimming took 8 bases from V and 9 from J, leaving 15 bases between them. The CDR3 here is CSLITGVTQYF. The CDR3 nucleotides read TGCAGCCTAATCACGGGAGTAACGCAGTATTTT.

Here the CDR3 reads CASSRRLEVNTGELFF. The CDR3, as DNA: TGTGCCAGCAGTCGACGACTAGAGGTGAACACCGGGGAGCTGTTTTTT. This sequence joins TRBV5-5 and TRBJ2-2, with a possible D match to TRBD2 (6 bases). The CDR3 runs 16 residues. Germline CDR1 reads SGHKS; CDR2 reads YYEKEE (reference sequence). V was pared by 5 bases and J by 1 base, with 15 bases between.

The chain employs TRBV5-6 and TRBJ2-1; 7 positions agree with TRBD2. CDR3 length: 14 amino acids. The ends lost 2 bases at V and 4 bases at J; junction bases unmatched: 3. The germline gives CDR1 SGHDT, CDR2 YYEEEE. This chain's CDR3 is CASSFSGEYNEQFF. The CDR3 region has the DNA TGTGCCAGCAGCTTCAGCGGGGAGTACAATGAGCAGTTCTTC.